This entry lists 27 T cell receptor beta chains sequenced from one sample in a study of cytomegalovirus exposure and HLA in healthy donors. PCR amplification relied on 60 Vbeta primers (plus 13 Jbeta primers). Method: immunoSEQ multiplex PCR; TCRdb's copy keeps in-frame clones and lacks some. The data show 140,000 to 150,000 clones, roughly 82% seen once. Specimen: PBMCs. The receptor set was obtained from a young man in good health and CMV-seronegative.

The J gene is TRBJ1-1, the V gene TRBV18; maybe TRBD1 (6 bases). Germline CDR1 is KGHSH and CDR2 is LQKENI. V was trimmed by 3 bases and J by 4 bases, leaving 12 bases between them. This CDR3 is 14 amino acids long. In nucleotides, the CDR3 is TGTGCCAGCTCACCTCTAACAGGGTTCACTGAAGCTTTCTTT. Residues: CASSPLTGFTEAFF.

The rearrangement uses TRBV5-1 and TRBJ2-5, with TRBD2 matching 12 bases. Unmatched junction bases numbered 5, after V lost 0 bases and J lost 2 bases. CDR3 size: 17 residues. CDR1 is SGHRS, CDR2 YFSETQ, per germline. The DNA for the CDR3 is TGCGCCAGCAGCTTGGGACTAGCGGGGGACCTTCAAGAGACCCAGTACTTC. Translation: CASSLGLAGDLQETQYF.

The gene calls are TRBV29-1 and TRBJ2-1; 7 positions match TRBD2. The V and J ends lost 0 bases and 3 bases, in that order; junction bases with no gene match: 14. The CDR3 spans 18 residues. CDR1 is SQVTM, CDR2 ANQGSEA, per germline. DNA for the CDR3: TGCAGCGTTGAAGAGGAGCCTCGACGCCTAGCGGTCTACAATGAGCAGTTCTTC. Its protein product is CSVEEEPRRLAVYNEQFF.

The chain carries TRBV28 and TRBJ2-7; D is possibly TRBD1 (6 bases). The CDR3 runs to 14 residues. Germline CDR1 reads MDHEN; CDR2 reads SYDVKM. Trimming took off 2 bases at V and 4 bases at J, with 12 bases between the two ends. In DNA, the CDR3 is TGTGCCAGCAGTTTAGGCAGGGGTGGGTACGAGCAGTACTTC. Protein product: CASSLGRGGYEQYF.

V and J are TRBV11-2 and TRBJ2-3; D gene ambiguous. This CDR3 has 14 amino acids. V lost 4 bases, J lost 4 bases, and 12 bases lay in between. Germline CDR1 SGHAT, CDR2 FQNNGV. DNA of the CDR3: TGTGCCAGCAGCTATAACGTCGGTTCAGATACGCAGTATTTT. Translation: CASSYNVGSDTQYF. Variable domain in full (rest from reference TRBV11-2 and TRBJ2-3): EAGVAQSPRYKIIEKRQSVAFWCNPISGHATLYWYQQILGQGPKLLIQFQNNGVVDDSQLPKDRFSAERLKGVDSTLKIQPAKLEDSAVYLCASSYNVGSDTQYFGPGTRLTVL.

V usage is TRBV5-1 and J usage is TRBJ1-6; 9 bases are a match to TRBD1. The ends lost 0 bases at V and 8 bases at J; junction bases unmatched: 3. The V gene's germline CDR1 is SGHRS and CDR2 YFSETQ. This CDR3 region has 15 residues. CDR3 coding DNA: TGCGCCAGCAGCTTGGAGGGACAGGGTCATTCACCCCTCCACTTT. This translates into CASSLEGQGHSPLHF.

The J gene is TRBJ2-1, the V gene TRBV6-1; 7 bases match TRBD2. Germline CDR1 MNHNS, CDR2 SASEGT. Trimming took 0 bases from V and 7 from J; bases not matched to a gene: 9. This CDR3 has 16 amino acids. The CDR3 is CASSEAWRAGENEQFF. DNA for the CDR3: TGTGCCAGCAGTGAAGCCTGGAGGGCGGGGGAAAATGAGCAGTTCTTC.

This chain connects TRBV28 to TRBJ1-5, with 7 bases matching TRBD1. The CDR3 is 16 residues long. CDR1 is MDHEN, CDR2 SYDVKM, per germline. V was clipped by 4 bases and J by 9 bases; unmatched bases: 15. The CDR3 region has the DNA TGTGCCAGCAGTTCCTCCCGGGACAGTGGGTTGAGGCCCCAGCATTTT. Translation: CASSSSRDSGLRPQHF.

This clone was detected a few times. The V call is TRBV9, the J call TRBJ2-2; 12 nucleotides line up with TRBD2. The CDR3 consists of 16 residues. With V trimmed by 3 bases and J by 5 bases, 5 bases remained unmatched. Germline loops: CDR1 SGDLS, CDR2 YYNGEE. CDR3 loop: CASSELAGGVTGELFF. The CDR3 bases are TGTGCCAGCAGCGAACTAGCGGGGGGAGTAACCGGGGAGCTGTTTTTT.

This clone was found a few times. V and J are TRBV10-3 and TRBJ2-3; perhaps TRBD1 as D (5 bases). The CDR3 extends over 15 amino acids. V shed 3 bases and J shed 2 bases, with 12 bases lying between them. From germline, CDR1 is ENHRY and CDR2 SYGVKD. Written as DNA, the CDR3 is TGTGCCATCAGTGATTTCCTGACAGCCACAGATACGCAGTATTTT. This gives the protein CAISDFLTATDTQYF.

The chain has TRBV28 and TRBJ2-5; 7 nucleotides agree with TRBD1. CDR1 MDHEN and CDR2 SYDVKM come from the germline V gene. Trimming took 6 bases from V and 4 from J; bases not matched to a gene: 8. This CDR3 spans 14 amino acids. The CDR3 region is CASSLDRAGETQYF. The CDR3 bases are TGTGCCAGCAGCCTCGACAGGGCGGGAGAGACCCAGTACTTC.

The chain combines TRBV5-1 with TRBJ2-5, with TRBD2 identical over 9 bases. The V gene end was trimmed by 5 bases and the J gene end by 5 bases; junction bases not matched to a gene: 4. This CDR3 is 13 amino acids long. The germline V gene has CDR1 SGHRS and CDR2 YFSETQ. CDR3 in amino acids: CASSGLAGETQYF. As DNA, the CDR3 is TGCGCCAGCAGTGGGCTAGCGGGGGAGACCCAGTACTTC.

The chain couples TRBV9 to TRBJ1-4; perhaps TRBD1 as D (6 bases). Germline CDR1 and CDR2: SGDLS and YYNGEE. The CDR3 contains 15 residues. V lost 6 bases and J 3 bases, leaving 15 bases between the germline ends. CDR3 loop: CASNRESDANEKLFF. The CDR3, as DNA: TGTGCCAGCAACAGGGAGTCGGACGCTAATGAAAAACTGTTTTTT.

This clone has a handful of counts. The CDR3 DNA is TGTGCCAGCAGTCCTATGGAGGGAAGCAATCAGCCCCAGCATTTT. Translating gives CASSPMEGSNQPQHF. The chain links TRBV28 to TRBJ1-5; no clear D. V was trimmed by 5 bases and J by 1 base, leaving 12 bases between them. Germline V gene data show CDR1 as MDHEN and CDR2 as SYDVKM. The CDR3 is made up of 15 amino acids.

The rearrangement uses TRBV7-3 and TRBJ2-2; 9 positions agree with TRBD1. J gave up 4 bases and V 2 bases, and 8 bases lay outside the gene matches. This CDR3 region has 17 residues. Germline V lookup: CDR1 SGHTA, CDR2 FQGTGA. For the CDR3, the DNA is TGTGCCAGCAGCTTAGGACCCGGACAGGGGAGCACCGGGGAGCTGTTTTTT. It yields the protein CASSLGPGQGSTGELFF. Full variable domain (remainder filled in from reference TRBV7-3 and TRBJ2-2): GAGVSQTPSNKVTEKGKYVELRCDPISGHTALYWYRQSLGQGPEFLIYFQGTGAADDSGLPNDRFFAVRPEGSVSTLKIQRTERGDSAVYLCASSLGPGQGSTGELFFGEGSRLTVL.

J is TRBJ2-3 and V is TRBV7-9, with 7 bases lining up with TRBD1. The CDR3 extends over 16 amino acids. CDR1 is SEHNR and CDR2 is FQNEAQ in the germline V gene (reference sequence). V trimming: 2 bases; J trimming: 4 bases; junction bases outside the gene matches: 9. The CDR3 nucleotides read TGTGCCAGCAGCTTACGGCCTACACAGGGGTCAGATACGCAGTATTTT. Amino acid sequence: CASSLRPTQGSDTQYF.

Note on this clone: The identical CDR3 is also encoded by other nucleotide sequences in the sample. The chain has TRBV30 and TRBJ1-5; perhaps TRBD1 as D (5 bases). There are 13 residues in the CDR3. Per the germline V gene, CDR1 is GTSNPN and CDR2 is SVGIG (reference sequence). Trimming shortened V by 3 bases and J by 2 bases, and 8 bases separated the two germline ends. CDR3 in amino acids: CAWSPGGNQPQHF. CDR3 bases: TGTGCCTGGAGCCCGGGGGGCAATCAGCCCCAGCATTTT.

This clone was detected a few times. V is TRBV9 and J is TRBJ1-4; 8 nucleotides agree with TRBD1. The V gene end was trimmed by 4 bases and the J gene end by 8 bases; junction bases not matched to a gene: 13. Germline V gives CDR1 SGDLS, CDR2 YYNGEE. The CDR3 consists of 16 residues. This CDR3 is CASSPRPQGGREKLFF. CDR3 DNA sequence: TGTGCCAGCAGCCCCCGCCCACAGGGGGGAAGGGAAAAACTGTTTTTT.

The chain links TRBV5-4 to TRBJ1-1, with 8 nucleotides matching TRBD1. The CDR3 has 17 residues. Per the germline V gene, CDR1 is SGHNT and CDR2 is YYREEE (reference sequence). V dropped 2 bases and J dropped 0; count of bases not matched to a gene: 9. DNA of the CDR3: TGTGCCAGCAGCTTACCCGGGACAGGCGTCATGAACACTGAAGCTTTCTTT. It is translated as CASSLPGTGVMNTEAFF.

This clone was recorded a few times. The sample contains more than one DNA sequence encoding this CDR3. The V call is TRBV29-1, the J call TRBJ2-7; D gene ambiguous. The germline gives CDR1 SQVTM, CDR2 ANQGSEA. V gave up 6 bases and J gave up 0 bases, with 3 bases separating them. The CDR3 contains 10 residues. This chain's CDR3 is CSVLSYEQYF. In DNA, the CDR3 is TGCAGCGTCCTCTCCTACGAGCAGTACTTC.

This clone was detected only once. The rearrangement links TRBV19 to TRBJ2-2; D is ambiguous. This CDR3 is built from 11 residues. Trimming stripped 5 bases from V and 7 bases from J, with 5 bases between. Germline-derived CDR1 and CDR2 are LNHDA and SQIVND (reference sequence). CDR3 region: CASSYFGELFF. In nucleotides, the CDR3 is TGTGCCAGTAGTTACTTCGGGGAGCTGTTTTTT.

About this clone: This sample includes further DNA sequences coding for the same CDR3. The V gene is TRBV7-3, the J gene TRBJ1-1; maybe TRBD1 (6 bases). The CDR3 runs 13 residues. Germline CDR1 is SGHTA and CDR2 is FQGTGA. V shed 5 bases and J shed 0 bases, with 7 bases lying between them. The CDR3 nucleotides read TGTGCCAGCAGCAGGACAGTGAACACTGAAGCTTTCTTT. Residues: CASSRTVNTEAFF. Looking up the rest from reference TRBV7-3 and TRBJ1-1 gives the full variable domain: GAGVSQTPSNKVTEKGKYVELRCDPISGHTALYWYRQSLGQGPEFLIYFQGTGAADDSGLPNDRFFAVRPEGSVSTLKIQRTERGDSAVYLCASSRTVNTEAFFGQGTRLTVV.

J is TRBJ2-7 and V is TRBV30, with D unresolved. V lost 3 bases and J lost 0, with 9 bases in between. Per germline, CDR1 GTSNPN and CDR2 SVGIG (reference sequence). This CDR3 comprises 13 residues. CDR3 coding DNA: TGTGCCTGGAGGCCTCACAGCTCCTACGAGCAGTACTTC. Amino acids: CAWRPHSSYEQYF.

The V gene is TRBV28, the J gene TRBJ2-2, with no clear D. Trimming removed 8 bases from V and 3 bases from J, with 4 bases in between. The germline CDR1 and CDR2 sequences are MDHEN and SYDVKM. This CDR3 has 11 amino acids. The CDR3 here is CASSYTGELFF. CDR3 bases: TGTGCCAGCTCGTACACCGGGGAGCTGTTTTTT.

This chain connects TRBV10-3 to TRBJ2-1; 7 bases fit TRBD2. V was clipped by 0 bases and J by 10 bases; unmatched bases: 9. In germline, CDR1 is ENHRY, CDR2 SYGVKD. The CDR3 is 15 residues long. This CDR3 reads CAISESESGGREQFF. CDR3 DNA: TGTGCCATCAGTGAGTCGGAGTCGGGAGGAAGGGAGCAGTTCTTC.

The chain uses TRBV7-3 and TRBJ2-1; 7 nucleotides match TRBD2. V was clipped by 5 bases and J by 3 bases; unmatched bases: 4. Germline V lookup: CDR1 SGHTA, CDR2 FQGTGA. This CDR3 is built from 14 residues. The CDR3 DNA follows: TGTGCCAGCAGCCGGACTAGTGACTACAATGAGCAGTTCTTC. It is translated as CASSRTSDYNEQFF.

The rearrangement links TRBV5-5 to TRBJ1-2, with 8 bases matching TRBD1. V shed 4 bases and J 4 bases; nucleotides not matched to a gene: 9. This CDR3 region has 15 residues. Germline V CDR1 and CDR2: SGHKS, YYEKEE (reference sequence). DNA for the CDR3: TGTGCCAGCAGCACCCGGACAGGGTACACCTATGGCTACACCTTC. Translating it yields CASSTRTGYTYGYTF.